The table lists the clone carrying this T cell receptor (beta chain) with many counts. Its specificity is unknown. TCRbeta library preparation incorporated unique molecular identifiers. TCRdb ran MiXCR on the PCR reads and lists one entry per CDR3 protein. This table has more than 120,000 distinct CDR3 sequences, 8% to 10% appearing once. V shed 4 bases and J 5 bases; nucleotides not matched to a gene: 6. The CDR3 is made up of 15 amino acids. Germline values: CDR1 SGDLS, CDR2 YYNGEE. The data are from a study of T-cell reconstitution after alpha-beta-depleted transplantation in children. The study's findings and limits: About two months after transplant, alpha-beta T cells reportedly came from several hundred expanded graft clones.

This material consisted of PBMCs, mostly from graft donor cells, taken 180 days after TCRalphabeta/CD19-depleted stem cell transplant. This chain uses TRBV9 with TRBJ2-7; 13 nucleotides align to TRBD2. The TCR was taken from a female patient between 2 and 15 years old who had a stem cell transplant for congenital amegakaryocytic thrombocytopenia, so the T cells may come from the graft donor. CDR3 in amino acids: CASSPSGTSGNEQYF. CDR3 DNA sequence: TGTGCCAGCAGCCCCAGCGGGACTAGCGGGAACGAGCAGTACTTC.